This TCR beta chain originates from a study of T cells in Graves' hyperthyroidism and ophthalmopathy. Orbital computed tomography, thyroid ultrasound, serum thyroxine and TRAb, and clinical symptoms together informed the diagnoses. The CDR3 regions of TCR beta were amplified from RNA transcripts. The HTBI primer set was used in a first-round RT-PCR of the TCR CDR3. One entry per CDR3 protein results from TCRdb running MiXCR on the multiplex PCR reads. The sample lists under 800,000 distinct CDR3 sequences; 11% to 15% were seen once. This CDR3 contains 17 residues. J was trimmed by 5 bases and V by 5 bases; bases with no gene match: 13. Per germline, CDR1 MNHEY and CDR2 SVGEGT.

The chain joins TRBV6-2 or TRBV6-3 to TRBJ2-5; 11 bases are a match to TRBD2. The sample was blood. This TCR derives from a woman aged 18-29 years with Graves' hyperthyroidism. CDR3 in DNA: TGTGCCAGCAGTCGCCGGACTAGCGGGTTGGGGACGGAGACCCAGTACTTC. This sequence encodes CASSRRTSGLGTETQYF.